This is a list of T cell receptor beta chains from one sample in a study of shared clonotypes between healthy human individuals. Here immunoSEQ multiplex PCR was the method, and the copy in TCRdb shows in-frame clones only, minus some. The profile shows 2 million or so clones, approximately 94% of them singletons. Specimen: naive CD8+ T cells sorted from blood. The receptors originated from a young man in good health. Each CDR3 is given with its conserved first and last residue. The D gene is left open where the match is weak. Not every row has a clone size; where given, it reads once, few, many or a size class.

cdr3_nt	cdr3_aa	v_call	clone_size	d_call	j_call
TGTGCCAGCAGTTTACGTGGTTCACCCCTCCACTTT	CASSLRGSPLHF	TRBV27	NA	NA	TRBJ1-6
TGTGCCAGCAGTTTATTAGGGGCACGGGAGCTGTTTTTT	CASSLLGARELFF	TRBV27	NA	NA	TRBJ2-2
TGTGCCAGCAGCCCCGGAGAAATGGGGCAGTATTTT	CASSPGEMGQYF	TRBV7-8	NA	NA	TRBJ2-3
TGTGCCAGTAGTATAGCGACAGGGACTCACTACGAGCAGTACTTC	CASSIATGTHYEQYF	TRBV19	NA	NA	TRBJ2-7
TGCGCCAGCAGTGAGCTGCGGGAGGGTAACAATGAGCAGTTCTTC	CASSELREGNNEQFF	TRBV10-1	NA	TRBD2	TRBJ2-1
TGTGCCAGCAGCCCGGGACTTGACTACGAGCAGTACTTC	CASSPGLDYEQYF	TRBV7-2	NA	NA	TRBJ2-7
TGTGCCAGCAGTGAGACGGGGGGGCCAGTAGATACGCAGTATTTT	CASSETGGPVDTQYF	TRBV2	NA	TRBD2	TRBJ2-3
TGTGCCAGCAGCTTAGATCGGTACTCCAGCTATAATTCACCCCTCCACTTT	CASSLDRYSSYNSPLHF	TRBV11-2	NA	NA	TRBJ1-6
TGTGCCAGCAGTTACTCGAGACTAGCGGGAGGTTATGAGCAGTTCTTC	CASSYSRLAGGYEQFF	TRBV6-5	NA	TRBD2	TRBJ2-1
TGCGCCAGCAGCCAAGAAACCGATGACTATGAGCAGTTCTTC	CASSQETDDYEQFF	TRBV4-3	NA	NA	TRBJ2-1
TGTGCCTCACAAAGGGTGAGCAACTACGAGCAGTACTTC	CASQRVSNYEQYF	TRBV30	NA	NA	TRBJ2-7
TGTGCCAGCAGCCCAAAGAGAGCCCTAGGGACTGAAGCTTTCTTT	CASSPKRALGTEAFF	TRBV7-9	NA	NA	TRBJ1-1
TGTGCCAGCGGGTGGGGCTCAAATTCACCCCTCCACTTT	CASGWGSNSPLHF	TRBV7-9	NA	NA	TRBJ1-6
TGTGCCAGCAGCTTCGGATCCGGAGGCTCTGGAAACACCATATATTTT	CASSFGSGGSGNTIYF	TRBV5-6	NA	NA	TRBJ1-3
TGCGCCAGCAGCCAAGACTCACGGACCTACGAGCAGTACTTC	CASSQDSRTYEQYF	TRBV4-1	once	NA	TRBJ2-7
TGTGCCAGCAGTTACGCGGGGCCCTACGAGCAGTACTTC	CASSYAGPYEQYF	TRBV6-5	NA	NA	TRBJ2-7
TGTGCCAGCAAAAAGAGTCTGGGCGGGGAGCTGTTTTTT	CASKKSLGGELFF	TRBV2	NA	NA	TRBJ2-2
TGTGCCAGCAGTTACGGGACAGGGGGTAAAGAGACCCAGTACTTC	CASSYGTGGKETQYF	TRBV6-5	NA	TRBD1	TRBJ2-5
TGTGCCAGCAGTTCCGGTAATGAGCAGTTCTTC	CASSSGNEQFF	TRBV27	NA	NA	TRBJ2-1
TGCGCCAGCAGGTCCGCCAGTTATAACACAGATACGCAGTATTTT	CASRSASYNTDTQYF	TRBV4-3	NA	NA	TRBJ2-3
TGTGCCAGCAGTTTTAGCGGGTCTGTGGACGAGCAGTACTTC	CASSFSGSVDEQYF	TRBV28	NA	TRBD2	TRBJ2-7
TGCGCCAGCAGCCAAGCCCTATCAGGACAGGGAGGGTACGAGCAGTACTTC	CASSQALSGQGGYEQYF	TRBV4-3	NA	NA	TRBJ2-7
TGTGCCAGTAGTATTCCCGGTGTCGGGGAGCTGTTTTTT	CASSIPGVGELFF	TRBV19	NA	NA	TRBJ2-2
TGTGCCAGCAGTATCGAGGGACGGGGCTACGAGCAGTACTTC	CASSIEGRGYEQYF	TRBV27	NA	NA	TRBJ2-7
TGTGCCAGCAGTCCCGGGGCTAGCGGGCTTAGCACAGATACGCAGTATTTT	CASSPGASGLSTDTQYF	TRBV28	NA	TRBD2	TRBJ2-3
TGTGCCAGCAGCTACGGGGAAGAGACCCAGTACTTC	CASSYGEETQYF	TRBV7-9	NA	NA	TRBJ2-5
TGTGCCAGCAGTTCCGACAGGGGTAGCACAGATACGCAGTATTTT	CASSSDRGSTDTQYF	TRBV28	NA	TRBD1	TRBJ2-3
TGTGCCAGCAGTTTCCAGCGGGTGGGATACGAGCAGTACTTC	CASSFQRVGYEQYF	TRBV6-5	NA	NA	TRBJ2-7
TGTGCCAGCAGTGTTAACGGTTACATGAACACTGAAGCTTTCTTT	CASSVNGYMNTEAFF	TRBV2	once	NA	TRBJ1-1
TGTGCCAGCAGTCCGGACACCTTAGATCTGTACTTC	CASSPDTLDLYF	TRBV2	once	NA	TRBJ2-7
TGTGCCAGCAGCCCTTTGAGGTCTAATGAAAAACTGTTTTTT	CASSPLRSNEKLFF	TRBV27	NA	NA	TRBJ1-4
TGCGCCAGCAGCCCCCTTAGCGGGAGTGGCAATGAGCAGTTCTTC	CASSPLSGSGNEQFF	TRBV4-3	NA	TRBD2	TRBJ2-1
TGTGCCAGCAGCGACTATAGCGGGAGGGCGGATGAGCAGTTCTTC	CASSDYSGRADEQFF	TRBV7-9	NA	TRBD2	TRBJ2-1
TGTGCCAGCAGCCAAGATACCTACGAGCAGTACTTC	CASSQDTYEQYF	TRBV14	NA	NA	TRBJ2-7
TGTGCCAGCAGTCCCAATGACAGGGTCCCGAATGAAAAACTGTTTTTT	CASSPNDRVPNEKLFF	TRBV28	NA	TRBD1	TRBJ1-4
TGCAGCGTTGATGTAGCGGACAGCTCCTACGAGCAGTACTTC	CSVDVADSSYEQYF	TRBV29-1	NA	NA	TRBJ2-7
TGTGCCAGCAGATGGACGGTCAATACCCCAGAGACCCAGTACTTC	CASRWTVNTPETQYF	TRBV5-5	NA	NA	TRBJ2-5
TGTGCCAGTAGTCTCAGGGGGTGGAACACTGAAGCTTTCTTT	CASSLRGWNTEAFF	TRBV19	NA	TRBD1	TRBJ1-1
TGTGCCAGCAGCGTAGGCAGGGGGAACACTGAAGCTTTCTTT	CASSVGRGNTEAFF	TRBV9	NA	NA	TRBJ1-1
TGTGCCAGCAGCCTCCTAGCAGGAAGCTACCAGCCCCAGCATTTT	CASSLLAGSYQPQHF	TRBV16	NA	NA	TRBJ1-5
TGTGCCAGCAGCACAGAGTACGAGCAGTACTTC	CASSTEYEQYF	TRBV5-6	NA	NA	TRBJ2-7
TGTGCCAGCAGCCTTCATCAGCCCCAGCATTTT	CASSLHQPQHF	TRBV5-8	few	NA	TRBJ1-5
TGTGCCAGCAGCACACCCGAGGCCCCCGGGGCCAACGTCCTGACTTTC	CASSTPEAPGANVLTF	TRBV7-9	once	NA	TRBJ2-6
TGTGCCAGCAGCCCCGGGACTAGCGGTTCCAATGAGCAGTTCTTC	CASSPGTSGSNEQFF	TRBV27	NA	TRBD2	TRBJ2-1
TGTGCCAGCAGCCCCCCCCAGGGGCAGGGAAATGAAAAACTGTTTTTT	CASSPPQGQGNEKLFF	TRBV7-9	NA	NA	TRBJ1-4
TGTGCCAGCGGGGAGGGACTAGGGAATGGCGAGCAGTACTTC	CASGEGLGNGEQYF	TRBV9	NA	TRBD2	TRBJ2-7
TGTGCCAGCAGCTGGACTAGCGGGGGCGATGAGCAGTTCTTC	CASSWTSGGDEQFF	TRBV2	NA	TRBD2	TRBJ2-1
TGCGCCAGCAGCCAAGATGGGGCCGAGCAGTACTTC	CASSQDGAEQYF	TRBV4-1	NA	NA	TRBJ2-7
TGTGCCAGCAGTGGCGACGACAGTTGGCTAAACTACGAGCAGTACTTC	CASSGDDSWLNYEQYF	TRBV6-1	NA	NA	TRBJ2-7
TGTGCCAGCAGCTCGACAGGGATTTTTGACGAGCAGTACTTC	CASSSTGIFDEQYF	TRBV7-6	NA	TRBD1	TRBJ2-7
TGTGCCAGCAGTGAACCTCCCGCGGGGGATGGCGAGCAGTACTTC	CASSEPPAGDGEQYF	TRBV6-1	NA	TRBD2	TRBJ2-7
TGTGCCAGCAGCTGGGACAGGGGTCCGCAGTATTTT	CASSWDRGPQYF	TRBV5-6	NA	TRBD1	TRBJ2-3